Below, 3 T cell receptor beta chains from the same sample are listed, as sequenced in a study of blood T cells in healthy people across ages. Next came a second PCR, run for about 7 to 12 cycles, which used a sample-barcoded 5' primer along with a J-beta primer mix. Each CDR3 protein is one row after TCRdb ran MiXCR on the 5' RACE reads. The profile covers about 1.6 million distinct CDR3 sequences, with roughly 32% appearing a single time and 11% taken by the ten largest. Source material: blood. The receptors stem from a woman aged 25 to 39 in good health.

The CDR3 reads CASSLNTGAGGDTQYF. CDR3 coding DNA: TGTGCCAGCAGCTTAAATACAGGGGCGGGAGGAGATACGCAGTATTTT. The chain joins TRBV7-3 to TRBJ2-3, with D possibly TRBD2 on 8 matching bases. CDR1 is SGHTA and CDR2 is FQGTGA in the germline V gene. There are 16 residues in the CDR3. The V gene lost 1 base and the J gene lost 5 bases, with 16 bases spanning the gap.

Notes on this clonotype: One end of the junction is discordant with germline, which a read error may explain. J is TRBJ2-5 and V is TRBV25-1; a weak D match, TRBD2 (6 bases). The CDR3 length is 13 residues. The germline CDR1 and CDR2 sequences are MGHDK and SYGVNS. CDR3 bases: TGTGCCACCTCTGCGGGGAACCAAGGGACCCAGTACTTC. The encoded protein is CATSAGNQGTQYF.

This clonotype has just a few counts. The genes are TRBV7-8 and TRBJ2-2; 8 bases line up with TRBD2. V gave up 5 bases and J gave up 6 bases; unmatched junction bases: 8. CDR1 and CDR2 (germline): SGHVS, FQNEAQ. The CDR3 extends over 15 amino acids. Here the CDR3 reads CASSVSGGTSGELFF. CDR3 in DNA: TGTGCCAGCAGCGTGAGCGGGGGCACGTCCGGGGAGCTGTTTTTT.